This section outlines one T cell receptor beta chain sequence together with its context. This clone was seen just once. The target of this receptor is not known. The sample holds no much larger clone one base away, and base qualities are not on file. This specimen comes from a study of blood T cell repertoires in COVID-19 (dated by TCRdb to the early 2020s). In terms of the full investigation: Samples covering the acute and convalescent phases of COVID-19 were provided by collaborators in the United States, Italy and Spain. The prospective study material was composed of cDNA or gDNA derived from T cells, B-cell-depleted T cells, or PBMCs. Deeply sampled blood TCRbeta repertoires from subjects exposed to, actively infected with, or recovered from COVID-19 were included in the dataset. A freely available public database, intended as a resource for researchers studying the immune response to SARS-CoV-2, is where the repertoires were released. Samples came from the ongoing ImmuneRACE study (first 160 participants) plus 1,254 subjects from 6 global collaborators. Sample metadata almost always included a de-identified subject ID, COVID-19 status, age in years and sex. Where available, HLA class I and class II types were obtained from metadata supplied by the sample provider rather than from assay-based typing.

Enrolling through a virtual design, the prospective study's participants ranged in age from about 18 to 100 years and lived across 20 to 25 United States geographic areas. Cohort assignment in the prospective study relied on participant-reported clinical history from a screening survey and a study questionnaire. ImmuneRACE Cohort 3 recovered participants were defined by two consecutive negative NP/OP PCR tests, healthcare professional clearance, or symptom resolution. In the prospective study, whole blood, serum and a nasopharyngeal or oropharyngeal swab were collected from each participant by mobile phlebotomists. Prospective study participants could optionally give additional blood draws and questionnaires over a roughly 2-month period. Before DNA extraction, blood samples from the prospective study were shipped at room temperature or frozen. The immunoSEQ Assay, a bias-controlled multiplex PCR, was used to amplify TCRbeta CDR3 regions from genomic DNA. As for how the authors treated the data: Nucleated cell counts per sample were estimated from amplification of reference gene primers within the assay. To quantify the absolute abundance of each unique TCRbeta CDR3 rearrangement, sequence reads were collapsed and filtered. Productive Simpson clonality was computed per sample as the square root of Simpson's diversity index over productive rearrangements. TCRdb obtained this table from immuneACCESS and retained in-frame rearrangements with V and J assigned. These tables miss some clones; where compared with another copy, unresolved V genes account for less than half of the shortfall, and the remainder is unexplained. That table furnishes V, J and clone size, whereas the DNA furnished D and trimming. The sample table records 250,000 or so clones; about 86% of these occur just once. The ten largest clones capture about 3% of the sample.

Broader findings and caveats from the paper: The quantity of clinical and demographic metadata differed by source and by participant and was supplied without curation.

Germline trimming: 7 bases from V, 6 bases from J; junction bases outside gene matches: 5. CDR1 and CDR2 were assigned from the germline V gene as MNHEY and SVGAGI. Measured from the cysteine to the phenylalanine, the CDR3 is 13 residues long. Of all the DNA, just the CDR3 is kept, 39 bases in frame from base 1. The sequenced sample was PBMCs or T cells enriched from blood (not recorded which). The origin of this receptor is a man aged 45-65 years who had recovered from COVID-19. The chain employs TRBV6-5 and TRBJ1-1, and 10 junction bases match TRBD1. The CDR3 corresponds to CASTGTGVPEAFF. The nucleotides read TGTGCCAGCACCGGGACAGGGGTACCTGAAGCTTTCTTT.